These 7 T cell receptor beta chains were sequenced from one sample in a study of T cells in localized non-small cell lung cancer. Measured with immunoSEQ multiplex PCR; TCRdb has only the in-frame clones, and not every one. The sample has around 41,000 clones; about 80% are singletons. Sequences were derived from PBMCs, sampled before any cancer treatment. The receptors come from a man aged 35-75 years with stage II lung adenocarcinoma.

This clone was picked up a small number of times. This chain joins TRBV7-3 and TRBJ1-5, with D uncertain. V was trimmed by 3 bases and J by 2 bases, leaving 5 bases between them. The CDR3 sequence is 13 residues long. Germline-derived CDR1 and CDR2 are SGHTA and FQGTGA. CDR3 region: CASSFDGNQPQHF. The CDR3 nucleotides read TGTGCCAGCAGCTTTGACGGCAATCAGCCCCAGCATTTT.

The genes are TRBV18 and TRBJ2-7; TRBD2 matches at 10 bases. Germline lookup yields CDR1 KGHSH and CDR2 LQKENI. The CDR3 is 14 residues long. Trimming took 3 bases from V and 6 from J; bases not matched to a gene: 5. The chain's CDR3 is CASSPSGRPGEQYF. The CDR3 DNA reads as TGTGCCAGCTCACCTAGCGGGAGGCCGGGCGAGCAGTACTTC.

V gene TRBV30 combines with J gene TRBJ1-3; no definite D call. Germline values: CDR1 GTSNPN, CDR2 SVGIG (reference sequence). The CDR3 length is 17 residues. Trimming stripped 2 bases from V and 0 bases from J, with 17 bases between. The CDR3 region is CAWSPRGAAHSGNTIYF. The CDR3 DNA reads TGTGCCTGGAGTCCCCGGGGAGCTGCCCACTCTGGAAACACCATATATTTT.

CDR3 nucleotides: TGTGCCAGCAGGGACCCTTATGGCTACACCTTC. It is translated as CASRDPYGYTF. The rearrangement uses TRBV6-5 and TRBJ1-2; D is unclear. Deletions cut 6 bases from V and 5 bases from J, with 7 bases between. In germline, CDR1 is MNHEY, CDR2 SVGAGI. CDR3 length equals 11 residues.

The CDR3 bases are TGTGCCAGCAGCTTGGGCCAGTTTAGCACAGATACGCAGTATTTT. Protein: CASSLGQFSTDTQYF. V is TRBV5-6 and J is TRBJ2-3; D unclear. The V gene lost 0 bases and the J gene lost 0 bases, with 8 bases spanning the gap. Germline values: CDR1 SGHDT, CDR2 YYEEEE. The CDR3 sequence is 15 residues long.

This chain connects TRBV6-1 to TRBJ1-1, with 7 bases matching TRBD1. CDR3 length: 17 amino acids. The ends lost 3 bases at V and 7 bases at J; junction bases unmatched: 17. Germline V lookup: CDR1 MNHNS, CDR2 SASEGT. The CDR3 coding sequence is TGTGCCAGCAGTGATTCCGGGGACAGCCAGGATCCGGATGAAGCTTTCTTT. It specifies CASSDSGDSQDPDEAFF.

J is TRBJ2-7 and V is TRBV10-1; D unresolved. The germline V gene encodes CDR1 WNHNN and CDR2 SYGVQD (reference sequence). Trimming shortened V by 8 bases and J by 2 bases, and 10 bases separated the two germline ends. CDR3 length: 12 residues. The DNA for the CDR3 is TGCGCCAGCTCTAAAGAGACCTACGAGCAGTACTTC. Translated: CASSKETYEQYF.